This T cell receptor beta chain was captured in a study of blood T cell repertoires in COVID-19. Study details: The samples span acute and convalescent COVID-19 from the United States, Italy and Spain. The analysed material was cDNA or gDNA that came from T cells, B-cell-depleted T cells, or PBMCs.

In the original workflow: Estimation of nucleated cell counts relied on the amplification of reference gene primers. Assay: immunoSEQ multiplex PCR; the TCRdb copy retains only in-frame clones and omits some. V and J calls and clone size come straight from that table; D and trimming were deduced from the DNA. The sample shows around 200,000 clones, 80% to 90% of them seen only once. The V end was cut by 7 bases, the J end by 5 bases, with 8 bases between. Germline lookup yields CDR1 ENHRY and CDR2 SYGVKD. The CDR3 has 11 amino acids. The sequence came from a woman older than 75 with acute or convalescent COVID-19. V gene TRBV10-3 combines with J gene TRBJ2-5; TRBD2 is a possible D gene (5 bases). The sample comprised peripheral blood. The CDR3 bases are TGTGCCATCACCTCGGGGGAGACCCAGTACTTC. Translating gives CAITSGETQYF.